Listed here are 27 T cell receptor beta chains from one sample, sequenced in a study of cytomegalovirus exposure and HLA in healthy donors. The primer mix had 60 Vbeta and 13 Jbeta primers. The assay was immunoSEQ multiplex PCR, and TCRdb's table has in-frame clones only and misses some. Its table lists about 130,000 clones. Sequencing was done on a sample of PBMCs. Receptors originate from an older woman in good health and CMV-seronegative.

V gene TRBV5-1 combines with J gene TRBJ2-5; D not resolved. V lost 0 bases to trimming and J lost 0 bases, with 9 bases between them. CDR3 length equals 15 residues. Looked up from germline, CDR1 is SGHRS and CDR2 is YFSETQ. The CDR3: CASSLASDYQETQYF. The DNA of the CDR3 is TGCGCCAGCAGCTTGGCGTCAGACTACCAAGAGACCCAGTACTTC.

The chain employs TRBV5-1 and TRBJ2-5; 13 nucleotides line up with TRBD2. The CDR3 length is 18 residues. J lost 2 bases, V lost 4 bases, and 11 bases had no gene match. CDR1 is SGHRS, CDR2 YFSETQ, per germline. The CDR3 DNA reads as TGCGCCAGCAGCCACGCAGGACTAGCGGGAGTCGGGCAAGAGACCCAGTACTTC. Translated, it gives CASSHAGLAGVGQETQYF.

To note about this clone: An end of the junction differs from the germline gene, which may be a read error. The identical CDR3 is also encoded by other nucleotide sequences in the sample. The rearrangement links TRBV6-1 to TRBJ2-7; 12 nucleotides align to TRBD1. Germline CDR1 reads MNHNS; CDR2 reads SASEGT. The CDR3 is 13 amino acids. DNA for the CDR3: TGCGCCAGCAGGGGACAGGGGGCGCCCGAGCAGTACTTC. This translates into CASRGQGAPEQYF.

The rearrangement links TRBV5-4 to TRBJ2-7; possibly TRBD2 for D (5 bases). V was clipped by 1 base and J by 3 bases, with 11 bases between them. The CDR3 has 14 amino acids. The V gene's germline CDR1 is SGHNT and CDR2 YYREEE (reference sequence). The CDR3 nucleotides are TGTGCCAGCAGCTTGCGGGGAATGCACTACGAGCAGTACTTC. Encoded protein: CASSLRGMHYEQYF.

The genes are TRBV28 and TRBJ2-2, with 7 bases aligning to TRBD1. There are 16 residues in the CDR3. With V trimmed by 6 bases and J by 2 bases, 9 bases remained unmatched. Germline V gene sequence: CDR1 MDHEN, CDR2 SYDVKM. The CDR3 loop is CASRPGTAFNTGELFF. The CDR3 nucleotides are TGTGCCAGCAGGCCTGGGACAGCTTTTAACACCGGGGAGCTGTTTTTT.

DNA for the CDR3: TGTGCCATCAGGGGGGGGCGCGCCGGGGAGCTGTTTTTT. Its translation is CAIRGGRAGELFF. The chain carries TRBV10-3 and TRBJ2-2, with a tentative D call TRBD2 (7 bases). In germline, CDR1 is ENHRY, CDR2 SYGVKD. V lost 6 bases, J lost 6 bases, and 11 bases lay in between. The CDR3 loop spans 13 amino acids.

The chain's CDR3 is CASSSPVASMNTEAFF. DNA for the CDR3: TGTGCCAGCAGTTCCCCTGTGGCTAGCATGAACACTGAAGCTTTCTTT. V gene TRBV27 combines with J gene TRBJ1-1; the D is unclear. V lost 4 bases to trimming and J lost 0 bases, with 15 bases between them. From germline, CDR1 is MNHEY and CDR2 SMNVEV (reference sequence). The CDR3 consists of 16 residues.

The chain combines TRBV30 with TRBJ1-1; D unresolved. The CDR3 loop spans 12 amino acids. Germline V gives CDR1 GTSNPN, CDR2 SVGIG (reference sequence). Trimming cost V 2 bases and J 1 base, with 5 bases left between them. The CDR3: CAWSSRNTEAFF. The CDR3 DNA reads TGTGCCTGGAGTTCTAGGAACACTGAAGCTTTCTTT. Full variable domain (remainder filled in from reference TRBV30 and TRBJ1-1): SQTIHQWPATLVQPVGSPLSLECTVEGTSNPNLYWYRQAAGRGLQLLFYSVGIGQISSEVPQNLSASRPQDRQFILSSKKLLLSDSGFYLCAWSSRNTEAFFGQGTRLTVV.

The chain is built from TRBV2 and TRBJ1-3, with TRBD1 identical over 7 bases. V dropped 6 bases and J dropped 7; count of bases not matched to a gene: 12. The CDR3 is 15 amino acids. Germline V gene lookup returns CDR1 SNHLY and CDR2 FYNNEI. CDR3 coding DNA: TGTGCCAGCAGCTTGACAGGGAATCTGGCGAACACCATATATTTT. The encoded protein is CASSLTGNLANTIYF.

The chain employs TRBV19 and TRBJ2-1; tentatively, D is TRBD2 (5 bases). Germline V gene sequence: CDR1 LNHDA, CDR2 SQIVND (reference sequence). The CDR3 sequence is 16 residues long. V shed 4 bases and J shed 5 bases, with 18 bases lying between them. The CDR3 region has the DNA TGTGCCAGTAGTACCGCCTGGAGCGGACGGAACAATGAGCAGTTCTTC. It yields the protein CASSTAWSGRNNEQFF.

The V gene is TRBV7-2, the J gene TRBJ2-1, with 7 nucleotides matching TRBD2. Germline V gene data show CDR1 as SGHTA and CDR2 as FQGNSA. This CDR3 contains 16 residues. The J segment lost 12 bases and the V segment lost 4 bases, leaving 18 bases of the junction unmatched. CDR3 amino acids: CASSSRRTSAARGQFF. CDR3 coding DNA: TGTGCCAGCAGCTCCCGACGGACTAGTGCTGCACGCGGGCAGTTCTTC.

This chain uses TRBV28 with TRBJ1-6; D is possibly TRBD1 (5 bases). The CDR3 runs to 17 residues. Germline V gene data show CDR1 as MDHEN and CDR2 as SYDVKM. Between the trimmed V and J ends, which lost 7 bases and 0 bases, there was a span of 16 bases. The CDR3 region is CASTSPGVGSYNSPLHF. The CDR3 DNA sequence: TGTGCCAGCACCAGCCCGGGGGTTGGCTCCTATAATTCACCCCTCCACTTT.

V and J are TRBV2 and TRBJ1-4; 10 bases fit TRBD1. The CDR3 is made up of 14 amino acids. Germline lookup yields CDR1 SNHLY and CDR2 FYNNEI. Trimming removed 6 bases from V and 8 bases from J; junction bases left unmatched: 6. CDR3 protein: CASRAGTGEEKLFF. The DNA for the CDR3 is TGTGCCAGCAGGGCCGGGACAGGGGAGGAAAAACTGTTTTTT.

This sequence joins TRBV6-4 and TRBJ2-2; 11 nucleotides align to TRBD1. CDR1 MRHNA and CDR2 SNTAGT come from the germline V gene. Trimming removed 3 bases from V and 10 bases from J; junction bases left unmatched: 4. This CDR3 has 14 amino acids. The CDR3 here is CASSERTGGVELFF. The CDR3 nucleotides are TGTGCCAGCAGTGAACGGACAGGGGGCGTGGAGCTGTTTTTT.

This sequence joins TRBV6-5 and TRBJ1-4; D perhaps matches TRBD1 (5 bases). The CDR3 runs 14 residues. V was trimmed by 2 bases and J by 10 bases, leaving 14 bases between them. Germline CDR1 MNHEY, CDR2 SVGAGI. The CDR3 is CASSYGQGSGKLFF. The DNA of the CDR3 is TGTGCCAGCAGTTACGGGCAGGGTAGTGGAAAACTGTTTTTT.

The chain has TRBV6-4 and TRBJ1-6, with D unresolved. CDR1 and CDR2 from the germline V gene are MRHNA and SNTAGT. The germline V and J ends were trimmed by 4 bases and 5 bases, with 6 bases remaining between them. The CDR3 runs 13 residues. CDR3 protein: CASSGGDNSPLHF. The CDR3 DNA reads TGTGCCAGCAGTGGCGGGGATAATTCACCCCTCCACTTT.

This CDR3 is CASSGVAGEDTGELFF. CDR3 sequence (DNA): TGTGCCAGCAGCGGCGTAGCGGGGGAGGACACCGGGGAGCTGTTTTTT. The chain uses TRBV9 and TRBJ2-2, with 9 bases matching TRBD2. Germline loops: CDR1 SGDLS, CDR2 YYNGEE. The CDR3 covers 16 residues. V lost 3 bases to trimming and J lost 3 bases; unmatched junction nucleotides: 6.

On this clone itself: Other DNA sequences in this sample translate to the same CDR3. The V call is TRBV5-1, the J call TRBJ2-1; TRBD1 matches 10 bases. CDR3 size: 17 residues. The germline gives CDR1 SGHRS, CDR2 YFSETQ. Trimming removed 4 bases from V and 6 bases from J; junction bases left unmatched: 13. CDR3 bases: TGCGCCAGCAGCATGGACAGGGGGTCGGTTTCCCGCAATGAGCAGTTCTTC. Translation gives CASSMDRGSVSRNEQFF.

CDR3 nucleotide sequence: TGTGCCACCAGCAGAGACCCCATCGGACCCCTCCACTTT. This translates into CATSRDPIGPLHF. The chain joins TRBV15 to TRBJ1-6; no firm D call. Per the germline V gene, CDR1 is LNHNV and CDR2 is YYDKDF (reference sequence). V was shortened by 0 bases and J by 12 bases, with 9 bases between the two germline ends. CDR3 length: 13 amino acids.

As to this clone: The germline gene is not matched at one end of the junction; a read error may be the cause. In nucleotides, the CDR3 is TGTGCTAGCAGCTTAGGACTAGCGGAAAAAGAGACCCAGTACTTC. It translates to CASSLGLAEKETQYF. V usage is TRBV7-7 and J usage is TRBJ2-5; 10 positions agree with TRBD2. This CDR3 is built from 15 residues. The V gene's germline CDR1 is SSHAT and CDR2 FNYEAQ (reference sequence).

This chain joins TRBV11-2 and TRBJ2-7; the D gene is possibly TRBD2 (5 bases). CDR1 is SGHAT and CDR2 is FQNNGV in the germline V gene. CDR3 length: 16 residues. V lost 5 bases and J 1 base, leaving 18 bases between the germline ends. CDR3 sequence: CASSPWTDRWSYEQYF. CDR3 nucleotide sequence: TGTGCCAGCAGCCCTTGGACTGATCGTTGGTCCTACGAGCAGTACTTC.

This sequence joins TRBV5-1 and TRBJ1-3; perhaps TRBD1 as D (6 bases). CDR1 SGHRS and CDR2 YFSETQ come from the germline V gene. Trimming cost V 4 bases and J 3 bases, with 17 bases left between them. This CDR3 is 16 amino acids long. CDR3 DNA: TGCGCCAGCAGCCAACAGGGCTCAGGGGTTGGAAACACCATATATTTT. Its protein is CASSQQGSGVGNTIYF.

This chain's CDR3 is CASSLALSRTSGKYNEQFF. CDR3 DNA: TGCGCCAGCAGCTTGGCCCTCTCGAGGACTAGCGGAAAATACAATGAGCAGTTCTTC. The genes are TRBV5-1 and TRBJ2-1; 10 bases are a match to TRBD2. The CDR3 is 19 amino acids. Germline-derived CDR1 and CDR2 are SGHRS and YFSETQ. V shed 0 bases, J shed 4 bases, and the junction held 13 bases outside the gene matches.

The chain combines TRBV4-1 with TRBJ2-5; the match to TRBD2 covers 7 bases. This CDR3 comprises 17 residues. Germline CDR1 and CDR2: MGHRA and YSYEKL. V shed 2 bases, J shed 1 base, and the junction held 10 bases outside the gene matches. The chain's CDR3 is CASSQPGRAGTQETQYF. For the CDR3, the DNA is TGCGCCAGCAGCCAACCCGGGAGAGCGGGGACCCAAGAGACCCAGTACTTC.

This chain joins TRBV28 and TRBJ2-5; D is ambiguous. This CDR3 comprises 12 residues. Germline lookup yields CDR1 MDHEN and CDR2 SYDVKM. The V gene lost 6 bases and the J gene lost 3 bases, with 8 bases spanning the gap. The CDR3 reads CASSPIEETQYF. The DNA for the CDR3 is TGTGCCAGCAGCCCCATTGAAGAGACCCAGTACTTC.

The chain joins TRBV18 to TRBJ2-3; TRBD1 agrees at 9 bases. From germline, CDR1 is KGHSH and CDR2 LQKENI. With V trimmed by 0 bases and J by 3 bases, 22 bases remained unmatched. This CDR3 has 22 amino acids. CDR3 bases: TGTGCCAGCTCACCACCGGTGGGACAGGGATTATGGAGCGTTAATCGGACAGATACGCAGTATTTT. Encoded protein: CASSPPVGQGLWSVNRTDTQYF.

This chain uses TRBV9 with TRBJ2-2; TRBD1 matches at 12 bases. V shed 0 bases and J 8 bases; nucleotides not matched to a gene: 5. CDR1 and CDR2 (germline): SGDLS, YYNGEE. The CDR3 is 16 amino acids. The CDR3 loop is CASSVAGQGAQGELFF. DNA for the CDR3: TGTGCCAGCAGCGTAGCGGGACAGGGGGCGCAAGGGGAGCTGTTTTTT.